A selection of T cell receptor beta chains follows, all from one sample in a study of Ad26.COV2.S vaccination and SARS-CoV-2 variants. Assay used: immunoSEQ multiplex PCR; TCRdb lists only in-frame clones, some missing. The table has about 350,000 clones, approximately 90% seen once. The sample was peripheral blood, taken in a trial of Ad26.COV2.S vaccine versus placebo. These receptors were taken from a person between 18 and 60 years old who received the Ad26.COV2.S COVID-19 vaccine or a placebo. Each CDR3 is given without its conserved first and last residue. The D gene is left open where the match is weak.

>-|TRBV6-2/TRBV6-3|TRBJ1-1
ASSLSRLTEAF
>-|TRBV7-8|TRBJ2-6
ASSRRVDGANVLT
>-|TRBV5-1|TRBJ2-1
ASRLGQNNEQF
>-|TRBV11-1|TRBJ2-5
ASSPQQEQETQY
>TRBD1|TRBV7-6|TRBJ2-1
ASSPRDRVYNEQF
>-|TRBV10-3|TRBJ1-2
ATGTGANYGYT
>-|TRBV19|TRBJ1-5
ASSISGSSNQPQH
>-|TRBV19|TRBJ1-5
ASSTPGRGAHQPQH
>TRBD1|TRBV6-5|TRBJ1-5
ASRDRSYQPQH
>-|TRBV19|TRBJ1-1
ASRLTWNTEAF
>-|TRBV6-2/TRBV6-3|TRBJ1-5
ASSRSDRTNQPQH
>-|TRBV9|TRBJ1-6
ASSANRDPNSPLH
>TRBD1|TRBV19|TRBJ2-7
ASSQGAGYEQY
>-|TRBV15|TRBJ1-3
ATSRGPGARSGNTIY
>-|TRBV5-1|TRBJ1-1
ASSLGGLNTEAF
>-|TRBV27|TRBJ2-7
ASSSRQDSTYEQY
>-|TRBV7-9|TRBJ1-1
ASSSQGTAF
>-|TRBV7-9|TRBJ1-5
ASSVIRDMGNQPQH
>-|TRBV6-5|TRBJ1-2
ASSPRVFDYGYT
>-|TRBV19|TRBJ1-4
ASSLNLGAWEKLF
>-|TRBV28|TRBJ2-7
ASTSSLYEQY
>TRBD1|TRBV28|TRBJ2-5
ASSLTGDQETQY
>-|TRBV7-9|TRBJ2-5
ASSLVSSQETQY
>TRBD1|TRBV9|TRBJ2-3
ASSYLTGETDTQY
>-|TRBV6-6|TRBJ1-4
ASSYTEGGEKLF
>-|TRBV7-9|TRBJ1-2
ASSSGDGPNYGYT
>-|TRBV3-1/TRBV3-2|TRBJ1-3
ASSQDYSGNTIY
>-|TRBV6-5|TRBJ2-2
ASSYGRTNTGELF
>-|TRBV19|TRBJ2-5
ASSPDGEETQY
>-|TRBV28|TRBJ2-3
ASSSLDLIGTDTQY
>-|TRBV15|TRBJ1-5
ATSRDGPHRDNNQPQH
>TRBD1|TRBV5-5|TRBJ1-6
ASSLVGQGGSPLH
>-|TRBV5-8|TRBJ2-1
ASSWGAWANEQF
>TRBD1|TRBV5-6|TRBJ1-2
ASSQDRTGRHGYT
>TRBD2|TRBV18|TRBJ2-1
ASSPQGGGRNEQF
>-|TRBV5-1|TRBJ1-2
ASSLVSTRDGYT
>-|TRBV5-1|TRBJ2-3
ASSLAPAPSTDTQY
>TRBD2|TRBV2|TRBJ2-5
ASSDGLAGVSPETQY
>-|TRBV6-5|TRBJ1-1
ASSYSGGAGTEAF
>-|TRBV19|TRBJ2-1
ASSFGALGTGNEQF
>TRBD2|TRBV7-9|TRBJ2-7
ASSLGSSGRSYEQY
>-|TRBV18|TRBJ2-2
ASSPGQDAATGELF
>TRBD1|TRBV19|TRBJ2-7
ASNPGGSSEQY
>-|TRBV6-1|TRBJ1-2
ASSEPYRGSANYGYT
>TRBD1|TRBV6-5|TRBJ1-1
ASSYSGQTEAF
>-|TRBV7-2|TRBJ2-1
ASSLTRYNEQF